A single sample is the source of the 6 T cell receptor beta chains below, sequenced in a study of human T cells and chemical hapten exposure. One entry per CDR3 protein results from TCRdb running MiXCR on the RACE reads. The repertoire consists of over 85,000 distinct CDR3 sequences, with 7% to 10% occurring once and the leading ten covering 2% to 2.5%. Time point denoted: patch test 2, 6 weeks after DPC sensitization. Treatment of the sample: therapeutic diphenylcyclopropenone sensitization with weekly scalp DPC. The input for sequencing was whole blood, taken in connection with sensitization to the hapten diphenylcyclopropenone (DPC). The receptors were sampled from a woman between 40 and 55 years old with alopecia areata. Some clones in this sample may be carry-over from other donors' samples.

V gene TRBV5-4 combines with J gene TRBJ1-1; weak D call: TRBD1 (5 bases). CDR1 and CDR2 from the germline V gene are SGHNT and YYREEE (reference sequence). Trimming removed 0 bases from V and 7 bases from J, with 7 bases in between. The CDR3 length is 12 residues. The CDR3 is CASSLVGLEAFF. The CDR3 bases are TGTGCCAGCAGCTTGGTGGGGCTTGAAGCTTTCTTT.

This clonotype was observed many times. V is TRBV5-4 and J is TRBJ2-3, with D tentatively TRBD2 (6 bases). Germline lookup yields CDR1 SGHNT and CDR2 YYREEE (reference sequence). V was trimmed by 1 base and J by 1 base, leaving 10 bases between them. The CDR3 runs 15 residues. The CDR3 sequence is CASSLFAGRTDTQYF. The CDR3 DNA is TGTGCCAGCAGCTTGTTTGCGGGACGCACAGATACGCAGTATTTT.

This clonotype was seen only a few times. This sequence joins TRBV29-1 and TRBJ2-3; TRBD1 matches at 7 bases. J gave up 4 bases and V 4 bases, and 8 bases lay outside the gene matches. Per the germline V gene, CDR1 is SQVTM and CDR2 is ANQGSEA. The CDR3 extends over 14 amino acids. For the CDR3, the DNA is TGCAGCGTTGTTCGACAGGGTGGCGCAGATACGCAGTATTTT. This encodes CSVVRQGGADTQYF.

This clonotype has a handful of counts. V gene TRBV7-9 combines with J gene TRBJ2-3; 13 bases match TRBD2. CDR1 and CDR2 (germline): SEHNR, FQNEAQ (reference sequence). CDR3 length equals 16 residues. V shed 5 bases, J shed 3 bases, and the junction held 5 bases outside the gene matches. The CDR3 nucleotides are TGTGCCAGCAGCCCTCGACTAGCGGGAGGTACAGATACGCAGTATTTT. This translates into CASSPRLAGGTDTQYF. The full variable domain, with the rest looked up from reference TRBV7-9 and TRBJ2-3, is DTGVSQNPRHKITKRGQNVTFRCDPISEHNRLYWYRQTLGQGPEFLTYFQNEAQLEKSRLLSDRFSAERPKGSFSTLEIQRTEQGDSAMYLCASSPRLAGGTDTQYFGPGTRLTVL.

In its sample, this clonotype was seen a few times. The V call is TRBV28, the J call TRBJ2-1, with D possibly being TRBD2 (6 bases). Trimming took off 3 bases at V and 4 bases at J, with 13 bases between the two ends. CDR3 length: 15 amino acids. Germline V gives CDR1 MDHEN, CDR2 SYDVKM. The CDR3 nucleotides read TGTGCCAGCAGTTTCGGGCCGGGGACTTACAATGAGCAGTTCTTC. It translates to CASSFGPGTYNEQFF.

V and J are TRBV4-2 and TRBJ1-1; D is perhaps TRBD1 (6 bases). The germline CDR1 and CDR2 sequences are LGHNA and YNFKEQ. Trimming shortened V by 7 bases and J by 5 bases, and 17 bases separated the two germline ends. The CDR3 sequence is 14 residues long. CDR3 sequence: CASTLGGGPTEAFF. DNA of the CDR3: TGTGCCAGCACCCTGGGAGGGGGTCCGACTGAAGCTTTCTTT.